The clone carrying this TCR beta chain was seen at least ten times. Its antigen is undetermined. RNA transcripts were the template for amplifying TCR beta CDR3 regions. The TCR CDR3 was amplified in a first-round RT-PCR using the HTBI primer set. TCRdb passed the multiplex PCR reads through MiXCR, listing each CDR3 protein once. The data show 600,000 to 700,000 distinct CDR3 sequences, about 45% seen once. V was trimmed by 3 bases and J by 1 base, leaving 10 bases between them. The CDR3 consists of 15 residues. The germline gives CDR1 SGDLS, CDR2 YYNGEE. The record originates from a study of T cells in Graves' hyperthyroidism and ophthalmopathy. General study findings and limits: Ophthalmopathy was separated from stable hyperthyroidism by a 13 V-J model.

Reasons for excluding patients were uncontrolled infection, other autoimmune disease, pregnancy or lactation. Clinical symptoms, serum thyroxine, TRAb, thyroid ultrasound and orbital computed tomography established diagnosis. The specimen sequenced was peripheral blood or thyroid tissue (not recorded which). V is TRBV9 and J is TRBJ2-2; D gene uncertain. The receptor's source is an adult man with Graves' disease, either hyperthyroidism or ophthalmopathy (not recorded which). The CDR3 DNA reads TGTGCCAGCAGCGATGACACCTTGAACACCGGGGAGCTGTTTTTT. Translating it yields CASSDDTLNTGELFF.